The 18 T cell receptor beta chains below all came from one sample that was sequenced in a study of T cell responses to AZD1222 COVID-19 vaccine. Assay used: immunoSEQ multiplex PCR; TCRdb lists only in-frame clones, some missing. This sample has 110,000 to 150,000 clones; more than 80% occur once, and the top ten carry 0.85% to 0.95%. This specimen consisted of peripheral blood, obtained on day 0 of MenACWY control vaccination. The receptors here all came from an adult in good health.

This chain joins TRBV5-1 and TRBJ1-1; D unresolved. The CDR3 contains 15 residues. With 0 bases removed from V and 5 bases from J, the gap between germline ends came to 14 bases. Germline V lookup: CDR1 SGHRS, CDR2 YFSETQ. In nucleotides, the CDR3 is TGCGCCAGCAGCTTGGAATGGGTCGGTCGGACTGAAGCTTTCTTT. It specifies CASSLEWVGRTEAFF.

V gene TRBV7-2 combines with J gene TRBJ2-1; D might be TRBD2 (5 bases). The CDR3 sequence is 16 residues long. The V gene's germline CDR1 is SGHTA and CDR2 FQGNSA. With 1 base removed from V and 0 bases from J, the gap between germline ends came to 10 bases. The CDR3 is CASSLVSGSSYNEQFF. The CDR3 nucleotides are TGTGCCAGCAGCTTAGTCTCTGGGAGCTCCTACAATGAGCAGTTCTTC.

The chain couples TRBV30 to TRBJ1-1; D is undetermined. Germline CDR1 reads GTSNPN; CDR2 reads SVGIG (reference sequence). CDR3 size: 14 residues. Trimming removed 0 bases at V and 3 bases at J, with 11 bases between. CDR3 nucleotide sequence: TGTGCCTGGAGTGTACCTGGCGGCTACACTGAAGCTTTCTTT. As protein: CAWSVPGGYTEAFF.

This rearrangement joins TRBV7-3 to TRBJ1-3; D unresolved. Germline lookup yields CDR1 SGHTA and CDR2 FQGTGA. Trimming removed 2 bases from V and 8 bases from J, with 16 bases in between. The CDR3 contains 15 residues. This chain's CDR3 is CASSLSPKGVDTIYF. The CDR3 DNA follows: TGTGCCAGCAGCTTATCCCCGAAGGGAGTGGACACCATATATTTT.

V gene TRBV6-5 combines with J gene TRBJ1-1; D remains ambiguous. Germline CDR1 is MNHEY and CDR2 is SVGAGI. This CDR3 region has 13 residues. V lost 7 bases and J lost 3, with 12 bases in between. The CDR3 is CASTAGYYTEAFF. CDR3 DNA sequence: TGTGCCAGCACGGCGGGATATTACACTGAAGCTTTCTTT.

The rearrangement links TRBV28 to TRBJ1-3; unclear D gene. V lost 1 base to trimming and J lost 3 bases, with 1 base between them. This CDR3 contains 12 residues. Germline CDR1 MDHEN, CDR2 SYDVKM. Here the CDR3 DNA reads TGTGCCAGCAGTTTATTTGGAAACACCATATATTTT. Translated: CASSLFGNTIYF. Drawing the rest from reference TRBV28 and TRBJ1-3, the complete variable domain is DVKVTQSSRYLVKRTGEKVFLECVQDMDHENMFWYRQDPGLGLRLIYFSYDVKMKEKGDIPEGYSVSREKKERFSLILESASTNQTSMYLCASSLFGNTIYFGEGSWLTVV.

V gene TRBV29-1 combines with J gene TRBJ2-6; D not certain. The germline V gene encodes CDR1 SQVTM and CDR2 ANQGSEA. The CDR3 loop spans 15 amino acids. Trimming removed 3 bases at V and 2 bases at J, with 11 bases between. CDR3 amino acids: CSVEFMNAGANVLTF. The CDR3 bases are TGCAGCGTTGAGTTTATGAACGCTGGGGCCAACGTCCTGACTTTC.

V is TRBV5-1 and J is TRBJ2-3; either TRBD1 or TRBD2 may fit D (5 bases each). The CDR3 has 17 amino acids. V was trimmed by 4 bases and J by 1 base, leaving 19 bases between them. The germline V gene encodes CDR1 SGHRS and CDR2 YFSETQ. In DNA form, the CDR3 reads TGCGCCAGCAGCCAGGACTTCCGGGACCTGGGCACAGATACGCAGTATTTT. Translating it yields CASSQDFRDLGTDTQYF.

This clone was recorded only once. Here the CDR3 DNA reads TGTGCCAGTTCCGGATCTGGGGCCAACGTCCTGACTTTC. Amino acids: CASSGSGANVLTF. The chain joins TRBV6-5 to TRBJ2-6; no firm D call. With 9 bases removed from V and 1 base from J, the gap between germline ends came to 7 bases. The CDR3 consists of 13 residues. CDR1 is MNHEY, CDR2 SVGAGI, per germline.

V is TRBV12-3 or TRBV12-4 and J is TRBJ1-2; 8 bases match TRBD1. V shed 5 bases, J shed 5 bases, and the junction held 4 bases outside the gene matches. This CDR3 spans 13 amino acids. The DNA for the CDR3 is TGTGCCAGCAGTCCAACAGGGGGTTATGGCTACACCTTC. This translates into CASSPTGGYGYTF.

CDR3 nucleotide sequence: TGTGCCAGCGGTCGCCCCCCTAAAACAGGGGTGGGCCAAGAGACCCAGTACTTC. Its translation: CASGRPPKTGVGQETQYF. The chain links TRBV25-1 to TRBJ2-5, with TRBD1 matching over 7 bases. V gave up 8 bases and J gave up 1 base; unmatched junction bases: 19. The CDR3 extends over 18 amino acids. CDR1 and CDR2 from the germline V gene are MGHDK and SYGVNS.

The rearrangement uses TRBV7-9 and TRBJ1-1; TRBD1 matches 7 bases. CDR3 length: 15 residues. Germline V CDR1 and CDR2: SEHNR, FQNEAQ (reference sequence). Unmatched junction bases numbered 11, after V lost 4 bases and J lost 6 bases. The CDR3 DNA is TGTGCCAGCAGCTCGCCAAGACAGGGTGGTCCTGAAGCTTTCTTT. Its protein is CASSSPRQGGPEAFF.

The V gene is TRBV3-1 (or the pseudogene TRBV3-2), the J gene TRBJ2-1; D call uncertain. Germline CDR1 reads LGHDT; CDR2 reads YNNKEL (reference sequence). This CDR3 contains 14 residues. With 0 bases removed from V and 4 bases from J, the gap between germline ends came to 7 bases. In nucleotides, the CDR3 is TGTGCCAGCAGCCAAGAAGGCTTATACAATGAGCAGTTCTTC. Amino acids: CASSQEGLYNEQFF.

The sample holds one count of this clone. The chain combines TRBV19 with TRBJ2-1; 9 positions match TRBD1. The J segment lost 6 bases and the V segment lost 5 bases, leaving 2 bases of the junction unmatched. Germline V gene lookup returns CDR1 LNHDA and CDR2 SQIVND (reference sequence). The CDR3 covers 13 residues. The CDR3 sequence: CASSLDRGNEQFF. The CDR3 DNA sequence: TGTGCCAGTAGTCTGGACAGGGGCAATGAGCAGTTCTTC.

This clone was seen once. J is TRBJ1-1 and V is TRBV12-3 or TRBV12-4; TRBD1 might be the D (6 bases). Between the trimmed V and J ends, which lost 6 bases and 7 bases, there was a span of 9 bases. The CDR3 extends over 11 amino acids. The CDR3 DNA reads as TGTGCCAGCAGGAAAGGGGGTGAAGCTTTCTTT. It encodes CASRKGGEAFF.

The chain uses TRBV9 and TRBJ1-1; no definite D call. Trimming removed 0 bases from V and 5 bases from J, with 14 bases in between. CDR3 size: 15 residues. Per germline, CDR1 SGDLS and CDR2 YYNGEE. CDR3 nucleotides: TGTGCCAGCAGCGTAGGCGCTAGGGCCGGAACTGAAGCTTTCTTT. Its protein is CASSVGARAGTEAFF.

The rearrangement uses TRBV6-1 and TRBJ1-1, with D unclear. The CDR3 loop spans 15 amino acids. In germline, CDR1 is MNHNS, CDR2 SASEGT. Trimming removed 3 bases from V and 1 base from J, with 12 bases in between. CDR3: CASSEYTGSNTEAFF. CDR3 DNA: TGTGCCAGCAGTGAGTATACGGGGTCGAACACTGAAGCTTTCTTT.

The V gene is TRBV27, the J gene TRBJ2-3; D call uncertain. With 2 bases removed from V and 3 bases from J, the gap between germline ends came to 9 bases. Per the germline V gene, CDR1 is MNHEY and CDR2 is SMNVEV (reference sequence). The CDR3 has 14 amino acids. This CDR3 reads CASSLHASTDTQYF. The CDR3 DNA reads as TGTGCCAGCAGTTTACATGCGTCGACAGATACGCAGTATTTT.